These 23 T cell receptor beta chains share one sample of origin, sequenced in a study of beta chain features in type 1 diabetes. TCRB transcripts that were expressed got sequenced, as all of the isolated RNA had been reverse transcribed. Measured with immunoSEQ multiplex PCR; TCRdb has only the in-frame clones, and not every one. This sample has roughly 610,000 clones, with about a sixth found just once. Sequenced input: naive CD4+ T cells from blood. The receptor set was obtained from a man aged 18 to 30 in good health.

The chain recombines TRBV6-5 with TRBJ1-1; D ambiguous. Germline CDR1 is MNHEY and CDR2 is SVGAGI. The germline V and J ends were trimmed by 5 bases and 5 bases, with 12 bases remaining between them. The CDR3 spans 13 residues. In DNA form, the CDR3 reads TGTGCCAGCAGTGCGAGGCGGAGGACTGAAGCTTTCTTT. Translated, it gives CASSARRRTEAFF.

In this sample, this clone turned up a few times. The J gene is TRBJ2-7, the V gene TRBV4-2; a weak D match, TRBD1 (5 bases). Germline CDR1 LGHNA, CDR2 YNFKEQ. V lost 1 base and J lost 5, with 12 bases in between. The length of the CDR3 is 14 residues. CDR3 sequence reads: CASSQGQGHNEQYF. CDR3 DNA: TGTGCCAGCAGCCAAGGGCAGGGTCACAACGAGCAGTACTTC.

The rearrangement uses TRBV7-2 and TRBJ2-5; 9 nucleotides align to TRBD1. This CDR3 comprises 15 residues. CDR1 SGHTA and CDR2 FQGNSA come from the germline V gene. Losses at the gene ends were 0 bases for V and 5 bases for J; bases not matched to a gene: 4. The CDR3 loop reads CASSLARTGAETQYF. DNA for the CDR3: TGTGCCAGCAGCTTAGCCCGGACAGGGGCCGAGACCCAGTACTTC.

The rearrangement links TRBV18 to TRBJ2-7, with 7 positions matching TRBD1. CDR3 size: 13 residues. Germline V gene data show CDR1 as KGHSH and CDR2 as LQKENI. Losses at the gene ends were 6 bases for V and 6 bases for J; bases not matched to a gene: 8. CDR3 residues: CASSSDRVGEQYF. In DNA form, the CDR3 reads TGTGCCAGCTCTTCCGACAGGGTCGGCGAGCAGTACTTC.

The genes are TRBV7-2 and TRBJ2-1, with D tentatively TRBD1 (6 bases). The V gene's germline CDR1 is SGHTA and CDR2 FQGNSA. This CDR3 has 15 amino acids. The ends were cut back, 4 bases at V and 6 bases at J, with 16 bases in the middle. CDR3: CASSSQGPLGNEQFF. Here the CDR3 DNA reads TGTGCCAGCAGCTCACAGGGACCTTTGGGCAATGAGCAGTTCTTC.

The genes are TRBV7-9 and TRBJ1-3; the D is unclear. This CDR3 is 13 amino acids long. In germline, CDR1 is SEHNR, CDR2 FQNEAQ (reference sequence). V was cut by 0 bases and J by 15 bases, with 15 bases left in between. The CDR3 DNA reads TGTGCCAGCAGCTTAGCGGGTCCCAGCCCTGGATATTTT. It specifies CASSLAGPSPGYF.

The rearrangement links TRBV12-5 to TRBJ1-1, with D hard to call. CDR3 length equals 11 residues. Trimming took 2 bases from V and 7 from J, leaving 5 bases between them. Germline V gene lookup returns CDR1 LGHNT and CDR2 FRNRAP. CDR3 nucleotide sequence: TGTGCTAGTGGTTTGCGAAGTGAAGCTTTCTTT. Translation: CASGLRSEAFF.

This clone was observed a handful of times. CDR3 DNA sequence: TGTGCCAGCAGCTTTGGGGGTAGCTACGAGCAGTACTTC. Its translation is CASSFGGSYEQYF. This sequence joins TRBV7-9 and TRBJ2-7; D could derive from TRBD1 or TRBD2 (5 bases each). The length of the CDR3 is 13 residues. Germline assignment: CDR1 SEHNR and CDR2 FQNEAQ (reference sequence). V was clipped by 3 bases and J by 3 bases, with 9 bases between them.

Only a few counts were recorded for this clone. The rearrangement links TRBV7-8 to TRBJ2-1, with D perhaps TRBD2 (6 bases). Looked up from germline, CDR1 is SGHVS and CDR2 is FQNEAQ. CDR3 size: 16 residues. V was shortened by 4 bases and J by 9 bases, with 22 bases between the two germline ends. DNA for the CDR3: TGTGCCAGCAGCTCAAACATCGTAGCGGTGGGGGGTGAGCAGTTCTTC. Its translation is CASSSNIVAVGGEQFF.

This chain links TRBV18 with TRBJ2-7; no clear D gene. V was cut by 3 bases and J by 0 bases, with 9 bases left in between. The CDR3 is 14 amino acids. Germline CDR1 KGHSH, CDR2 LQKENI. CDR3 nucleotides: TGTGCCAGCTCACCCCGAGCCACCTCCTACGAGCAGTACTTC. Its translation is CASSPRATSYEQYF.

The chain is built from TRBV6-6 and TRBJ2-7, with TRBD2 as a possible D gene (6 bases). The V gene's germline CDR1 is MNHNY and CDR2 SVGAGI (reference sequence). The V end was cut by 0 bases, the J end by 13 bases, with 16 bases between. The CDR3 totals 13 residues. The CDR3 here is CASSYSTQQGLYF. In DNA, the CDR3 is TGTGCCAGCAGTTACTCCACCCAGCAGGGACTCTACTTC.

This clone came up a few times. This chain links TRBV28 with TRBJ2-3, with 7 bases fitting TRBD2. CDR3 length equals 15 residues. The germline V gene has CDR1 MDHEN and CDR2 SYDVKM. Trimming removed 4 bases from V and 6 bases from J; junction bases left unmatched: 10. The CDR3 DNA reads TGTGCCAGCAGTTCCCTTGGCGGGAGAGGGGATACGCAGTATTTT. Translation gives CASSSLGGRGDTQYF.

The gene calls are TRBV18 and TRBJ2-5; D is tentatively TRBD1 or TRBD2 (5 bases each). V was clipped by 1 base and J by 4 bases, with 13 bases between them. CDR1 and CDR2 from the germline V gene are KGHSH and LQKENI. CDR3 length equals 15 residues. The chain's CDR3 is CASSPRAGRGETQYF. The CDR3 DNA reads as TGTGCCAGCTCACCACGGGCAGGGAGAGGAGAGACCCAGTACTTC.

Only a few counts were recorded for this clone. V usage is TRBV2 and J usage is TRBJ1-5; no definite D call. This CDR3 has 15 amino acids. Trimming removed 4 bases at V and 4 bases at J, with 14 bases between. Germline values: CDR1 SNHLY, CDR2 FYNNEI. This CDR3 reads CASSGSPSINQPQHF. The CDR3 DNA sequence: TGTGCCAGCAGTGGATCCCCGAGTATTAATCAGCCCCAGCATTTT.

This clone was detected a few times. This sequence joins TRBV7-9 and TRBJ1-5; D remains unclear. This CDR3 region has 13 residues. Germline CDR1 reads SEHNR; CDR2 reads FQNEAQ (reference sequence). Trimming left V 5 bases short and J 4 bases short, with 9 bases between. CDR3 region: CASSKGGNQPQHF. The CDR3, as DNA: TGTGCCAGCAGCAAAGGTGGGAATCAGCCCCAGCATTTT. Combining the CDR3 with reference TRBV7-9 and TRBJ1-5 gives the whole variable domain DTGVSQNPRHKITKRGQNVTFRCDPISEHNRLYWYRQTLGQGPEFLTYFQNEAQLEKSRLLSDRFSAERPKGSFSTLEIQRTEQGDSAMYLCASSKGGNQPQHFGDGTRLSIL.

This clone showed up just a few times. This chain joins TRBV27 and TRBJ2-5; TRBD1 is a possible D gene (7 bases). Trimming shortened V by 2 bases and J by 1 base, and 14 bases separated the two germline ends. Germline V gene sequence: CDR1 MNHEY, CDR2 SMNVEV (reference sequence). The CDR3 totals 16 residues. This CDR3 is CASSLLWGDSQETQYF. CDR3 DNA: TGTGCCAGCAGTTTACTATGGGGGGACAGCCAAGAGACCCAGTACTTC.

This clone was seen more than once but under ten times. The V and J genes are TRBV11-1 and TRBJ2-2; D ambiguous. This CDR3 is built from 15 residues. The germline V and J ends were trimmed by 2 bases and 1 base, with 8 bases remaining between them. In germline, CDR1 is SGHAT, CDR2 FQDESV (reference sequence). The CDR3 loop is CASSLRTQNTGELFF. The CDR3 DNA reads TGTGCCAGCAGCTTACGGACCCAGAACACCGGGGAGCTGTTTTTT.

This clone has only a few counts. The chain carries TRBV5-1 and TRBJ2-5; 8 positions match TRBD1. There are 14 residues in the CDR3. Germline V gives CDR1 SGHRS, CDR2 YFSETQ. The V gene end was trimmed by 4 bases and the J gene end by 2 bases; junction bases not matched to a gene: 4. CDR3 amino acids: CASSLTGEQETQYF. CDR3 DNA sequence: TGCGCCAGCAGCCTGACAGGGGAACAAGAGACCCAGTACTTC.

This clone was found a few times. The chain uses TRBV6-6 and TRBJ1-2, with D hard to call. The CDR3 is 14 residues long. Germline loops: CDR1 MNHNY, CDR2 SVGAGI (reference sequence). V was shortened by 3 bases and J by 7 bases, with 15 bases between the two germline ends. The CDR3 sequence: CASSYSGLRPGYTF. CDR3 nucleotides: TGTGCCAGCAGTTATTCCGGACTGAGACCTGGCTACACCTTC.

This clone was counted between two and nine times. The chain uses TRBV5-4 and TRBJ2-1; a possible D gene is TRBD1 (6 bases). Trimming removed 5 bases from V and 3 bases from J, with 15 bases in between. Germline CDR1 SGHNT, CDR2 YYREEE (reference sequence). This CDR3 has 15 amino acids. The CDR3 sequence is CASRTDRSRYNEQFF. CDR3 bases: TGTGCCAGCAGGACCGACAGGAGCCGCTACAATGAGCAGTTCTTC. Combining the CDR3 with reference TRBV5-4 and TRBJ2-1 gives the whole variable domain ETGVTQSPTHLIKTRGQQVTLRCSSQSGHNTVSWYQQALGQGPQFIFQYYREEENGRGNFPPRFSGLQFPNYSSELNVNALELDDSALYLCASRTDRSRYNEQFFGPGTRLTVL.

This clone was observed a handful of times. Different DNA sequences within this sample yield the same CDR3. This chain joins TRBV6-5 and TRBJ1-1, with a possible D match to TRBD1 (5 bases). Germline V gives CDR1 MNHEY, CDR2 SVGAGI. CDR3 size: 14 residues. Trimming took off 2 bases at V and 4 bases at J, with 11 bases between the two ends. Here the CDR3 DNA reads TGTGCCAGCAGTTACGGTCAGGGAAGCACTGAAGCTTTCTTT. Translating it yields CASSYGQGSTEAFF.

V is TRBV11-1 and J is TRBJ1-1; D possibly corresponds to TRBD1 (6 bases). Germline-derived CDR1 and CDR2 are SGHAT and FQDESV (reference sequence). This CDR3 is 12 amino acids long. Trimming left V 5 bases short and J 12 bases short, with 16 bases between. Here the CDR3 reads CASSLVTGMTFF. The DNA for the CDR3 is TGTGCCAGCAGCCTAGTTACAGGGATGACTTTCTTT.

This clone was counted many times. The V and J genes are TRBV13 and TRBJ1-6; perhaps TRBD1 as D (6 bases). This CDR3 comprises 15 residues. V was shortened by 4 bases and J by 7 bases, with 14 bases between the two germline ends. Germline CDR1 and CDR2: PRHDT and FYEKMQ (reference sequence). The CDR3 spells CASSSPEQGNSPLHF. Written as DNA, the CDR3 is TGTGCCAGCAGCTCGCCTGAACAGGGAAATTCACCCCTCCACTTT.